This entry describes one T cell receptor (beta chain). This specimen comes from a study of T-cell reconstitution after alpha-beta-depleted transplantation in children. Preparation of the TCRbeta library involved a method that used unique molecular identifiers. A single record per CDR3 protein comes from TCRdb applying MiXCR to the PCR reads. The sample yields a few hundred thousand distinct CDR3 sequences, around 18% seen once. CDR3 length: 15 amino acids. Germline lookup yields CDR1 SGHVS and CDR2 FNYEAQ. V trimming: 4 bases; J trimming: 5 bases; junction bases outside the gene matches: 9. This TCR derives from a human donor who donated a stem cell graft to a child with acute lymphoblastic leukemia. Here the sequenced sample was PBMCs from the stem cell graft donor, taken from the stem cell graft. This chain joins TRBV7-6 and TRBJ2-7; 9 positions match TRBD1. CDR3 DNA sequence: TGTGCCAGCAGCTCCTGGGACAGGGTCCGCGACGAGCAGTACTTC. Amino acids: CASSSWDRVRDEQYF.